This entry describes one T cell receptor beta chain. As yet, its antigen is unknown. Individual cDNA molecules received unique molecular identifiers. TCRdb re-analysed the 5' RACE reads in MiXCR, keeping a single row per CDR3 protein. The data hold more than 40,000 distinct CDR3 sequences, with less than 6.5% observed a single time. The sample is drawn from a study of early T cells in non-severe SARS-CoV-2 infection. Study details: Chains were not paired, and sequencing was done on bulk RNA from unsorted whole blood.

General study results and limits: There was a bias toward anti-spike CD8 responses in VDJdb matching, which missed private and CD4 specificities.

Per germline, CDR1 GTSNPN and CDR2 SVGIG (reference sequence). The CDR3 sequence is 12 residues long. V was shortened by 1 base and J by 7 bases, with 8 bases between the two germline ends. This clonotype was sampled from an adult who was a healthcare worker with PCR-confirmed SARS-CoV-2 infection or an uninfected control (not recorded which). Sequenced here: whole blood, sampled at baseline. The J gene is TRBJ1-5, the V gene TRBV30, with a possible D match to TRBD1 (5 bases). The CDR3 spells CAWSGRGQPQHF. The CDR3 DNA reads as TGTGCCTGGAGTGGCCGGGGGCAGCCCCAGCATTTT.